Presented here are 32 T cell receptor beta chains from one specimen sequenced in a study of cytomegalovirus exposure and HLA in healthy donors. The PCR was carried out with 60 Vbeta primers and 13 Jbeta primers. Clones were read by immunoSEQ multiplex PCR, and TCRdb kept only the in-frame ones, dropping some. The repertoire has under 150,000 clones, approximately 80% of them found once; the top ten carry 1.4%. Sequenced sample: PBMCs. These receptors were taken from a man aged 25-45 years in good health and CMV-seropositive.

The V gene is TRBV5-4, the J gene TRBJ2-4, with 14 bases lining up with TRBD2. CDR1 and CDR2 from the germline V gene are SGHNT and YYREEE (reference sequence). Trimming at V came to 4 bases and at J to 3 bases, leaving 3 bases not matched to a gene. The CDR3 runs 16 residues. CDR3 coding DNA: TGTGCCAGCAGCCCCGGACTAGCGGGGGGCAAAAACATTCAGTACTTC. Its translation is CASSPGLAGGKNIQYF. The whole variable domain, remainder taken from reference TRBV5-4 and TRBJ2-4, is ETGVTQSPTHLIKTRGQQVTLRCSSQSGHNTVSWYQQALGQGPQFIFQYYREEENGRGNFPPRFSGLQFPNYSSELNVNALELDDSALYLCASSPGLAGGKNIQYFGAGTRLSVL.

This sequence joins TRBV7-2 and TRBJ2-2, with D possibly matching TRBD2 (5 bases). Germline CDR1 and CDR2: SGHTA and FQGNSA. CDR3 length: 17 amino acids. Trimming removed 5 bases from V and 5 bases from J, with 21 bases in between. CDR3 region: CASSPKPFAGWTGELFF. CDR3 nucleotides: TGTGCCAGCAGCCCAAAACCCTTCGCGGGCTGGACCGGGGAGCTGTTTTTT.

The rearrangement joins TRBV7-9 to TRBJ2-1, with 10 bases matching TRBD2. The CDR3 contains 16 residues. CDR1 is SEHNR and CDR2 is FQNEAQ in the germline V gene (reference sequence). The J segment lost 7 bases and the V segment lost 1 base, leaving 7 bases of the junction unmatched. The CDR3 DNA reads TGTGCCAGCAGCTTAGGGAGCGGGGGGGTCAGGAATGAGCAGTTCTTC. Amino acids: CASSLGSGGVRNEQFF.

J is TRBJ2-2 and V is TRBV2; D is unresolved. Trimming took off 3 bases at V and 8 bases at J, with 13 bases between the two ends. CDR1 is SNHLY and CDR2 is FYNNEI in the germline V gene. The CDR3 loop spans 14 amino acids. The CDR3 protein is CASSDKRLGGELFF. CDR3 bases: TGTGCCAGCAGTGATAAGCGACTGGGTGGGGAGCTGTTTTTT.

The genes are TRBV19 and TRBJ2-3; 7 bases map to TRBD2. V trimming: 3 bases; J trimming: 2 bases; junction bases outside the gene matches: 8. CDR1 and CDR2 (germline): LNHDA, SQIVND (reference sequence). CDR3 length: 16 residues. The CDR3 region has the DNA TGTGCCAGTAGTATCGGAAGGGACTACCTCACAGATACGCAGTATTTT. It specifies CASSIGRDYLTDTQYF. Using reference TRBV19 and TRBJ2-3 for the parts outside the CDR3, the full variable domain is DGGITQSPKYLFRKEGQNVTLSCEQNLNHDAMYWYRQDPGQGLRLIYYSQIVNDFQKGDIAEGYSVSREKKESFPLTVTSAQKNPTAFYLCASSIGRDYLTDTQYFGPGTRLTVL.

This chain joins TRBV2 and TRBJ2-1, with 7 bases that match TRBD1. This CDR3 is 15 amino acids long. CDR1 and CDR2 (germline): SNHLY, FYNNEI. Trimming removed 5 bases from V and 4 bases from J; junction bases left unmatched: 8. The CDR3 coding sequence is TGTGCCAGCAGTCCAAGGACAGGTGTATACAATGAGCAGTTCTTC. Protein: CASSPRTGVYNEQFF.

The chain employs TRBV21-1 and TRBJ2-3; TRBD2, the table's D call, was not compared with the DNA. TRBV21-1 has pseudogene status. CDR3 size: 15 residues. The CDR3 DNA reads TGTGCCAGCAGACCGGGGGGGAAACTCACAGATACGCAGTATTTT. Its translation is CASRPGGKLTDTQYF.

This clone came up once. The V gene is TRBV11-2, the J gene TRBJ1-2, with a possible D match to TRBD1 (5 bases). Trimming took 8 bases from V and 4 from J, leaving 14 bases between them. Germline V gene sequence: CDR1 SGHAT, CDR2 FQNNGV. This CDR3 has 13 residues. The CDR3 protein is CASRGGLGYGYTF. CDR3 DNA: TGTGCCAGCCGGGGGGGATTGGGCTATGGCTACACCTTC. Together with reference TRBV11-2 and TRBJ1-2, the CDR3 gives the full variable domain: EAGVAQSPRYKIIEKRQSVAFWCNPISGHATLYWYQQILGQGPKLLIQFQNNGVVDDSQLPKDRFSAERLKGVDSTLKIQPAKLEDSAVYLCASRGGLGYGYTFGSGTRLTVV.

For this clone: The junction shows a germline mismatch at one end, possibly a read error. This CDR3 reads CASSIERTDLVF. DNA of the CDR3: TGTGCCAGTAGTATAGAGAGGACAGACTTGGTCTTC. V is TRBV19 and J is TRBJ1-2; D may be TRBD1 (6 bases). The CDR3 is 12 amino acids. CDR1 and CDR2 (germline): LNHDA, SQIVND (reference sequence).

The rearrangement links TRBV19 to TRBJ2-3, with D possibly being TRBD2 (5 bases). V was shortened by 5 bases and J by 4 bases, with 19 bases between the two germline ends. This CDR3 contains 16 residues. Germline V gene sequence: CDR1 LNHDA, CDR2 SQIVND (reference sequence). The CDR3: CASSPLGSAPPDTQYF. CDR3 nucleotides: TGTGCCAGTAGTCCTCTTGGTAGCGCACCTCCAGATACGCAGTATTTT.

The chain carries TRBV10-3 and TRBJ2-1, with 9 bases fitting TRBD2. Per germline, CDR1 ENHRY and CDR2 SYGVKD. This CDR3 is built from 15 residues. V trimming: 2 bases; J trimming: 7 bases; junction bases outside the gene matches: 6. CDR3 nucleotide sequence: TGTGCCATCAGTGAGGCGGGGGGGGGCAGGAATGAGCAGTTCTTC. Its translation is CAISEAGGGRNEQFF.

This clone came up once. V gene TRBV30 combines with J gene TRBJ2-3; 7 nucleotides agree with TRBD2. Per the germline V gene, CDR1 is GTSNPN and CDR2 is SVGIG (reference sequence). CDR3 length: 13 amino acids. The CDR3 nucleotides read TGTGCTACGGCTAGCGGCACCTCAGATACGCAGTATTTT. Translated, it gives CATASGTSDTQYF.

V is TRBV18 and J is TRBJ2-5; tentatively, D is TRBD1 (6 bases). This CDR3 comprises 19 residues. Germline V gives CDR1 KGHSH, CDR2 LQKENI. V dropped 0 bases and J dropped 1 base, with 21 bases sitting between them. The CDR3 DNA reads as TGTGCCAGCTCACCACCGATCTACAGGGACGCCAAGATCCAAGAGACCCAGTACTTC. It yields the protein CASSPPIYRDAKIQETQYF.

V is TRBV11-2 and J is TRBJ1-5; D may be TRBD1 (5 bases). The CDR3 has 15 residues. CDR1 is SGHAT, CDR2 FQNNGV, per germline. V lost 1 base and J lost 3, with 10 bases in between. DNA of the CDR3: TGTGCCAGCAGCTTAGGGGCAGGGAACAATCAGCCCCAGCATTTT. Its translation is CASSLGAGNNQPQHF.

This chain joins TRBV5-1 and TRBJ1-2; tentatively, D is TRBD1 (5 bases). V lost 5 bases and J lost 3, with 8 bases in between. The CDR3 length is 12 residues. From germline, CDR1 is SGHRS and CDR2 YFSETQ. This chain's CDR3 is CASRLQDYGYTF. CDR3 sequence (DNA): TGCGCCAGCAGATTACAGGACTATGGCTACACCTTC. Full variable domain (remainder filled in from reference TRBV5-1 and TRBJ1-2): KAGVTQTPRYLIKTRGQQVTLSCSPISGHRSVSWYQQTPGQGLQFLFEYFSETQRNKGNFPGRFSGRQFSNSRSEMNVSTLELGDSALYLCASRLQDYGYTFGSGTRLTVV.

In nucleotides, the CDR3 is TGTGCCAGCAGCTTGTCCCCTGGTGGGGGGGGCCAAGAGACCCAGTACTTC. Amino acid sequence: CASSLSPGGGGQETQYF. The genes are TRBV5-8 and TRBJ2-5; 7 bases are a match to TRBD2. CDR1 is SGHTS, CDR2 YDEGEE, per germline. V lost 1 base and J lost 1; bases outside the gene matches: 10. The CDR3 contains 17 residues.

The chain joins TRBV7-9 to TRBJ2-3, with D perhaps TRBD1 (6 bases). This CDR3 has 15 residues. The germline gives CDR1 SEHNR, CDR2 FQNEAQ (reference sequence). V was trimmed by 6 bases and J by 4 bases, leaving 17 bases between them. The CDR3 loop is CASSPQGNGADTQYF. The CDR3 bases are TGTGCCAGCAGTCCACAGGGAAATGGGGCAGATACGCAGTATTTT.

Only a few counts were recorded for this clone. The chain couples TRBV10-2 to TRBJ1-4; D unresolved. Germline loops: CDR1 WSHSY, CDR2 SAAADI. V was pared by 8 bases and J by 3 bases, with 16 bases between. The CDR3 totals 15 residues. Here the CDR3 DNA reads TGCGCCAGCGCCCAGCATCAACAGTCTAATGAAAAACTGTTTTTT. Translation: CASAQHQQSNEKLFF.

The chain joins TRBV5-6 to TRBJ2-1; TRBD2 aligns across 9 bases. Germline loops: CDR1 SGHDT, CDR2 YYEEEE. V shed 3 bases, J shed 9 bases, and the junction held 10 bases outside the gene matches. CDR3 length: 15 residues. Here the CDR3 reads CASSSLAGEGSEQFF. The CDR3 bases are TGTGCCAGCAGCTCCTTAGCGGGAGAGGGTAGTGAGCAGTTCTTC.

On this clone: The germline gene is not matched at one end of the junction; a read error may be the cause. The DNA for the CDR3 is TGTGCTAGCAGCTCCGGACTAGCGGGGCAGTACTTC. Its translation: CASSSGLAGQYF. The chain is built from TRBV7-7 and TRBJ2-5; 12 nucleotides line up with TRBD2. CDR3 length equals 12 residues. Germline V gives CDR1 SSHAT, CDR2 FNYEAQ (reference sequence).

This chain connects TRBV5-1 to TRBJ2-1; 12 nucleotides match TRBD2. CDR3 length: 15 amino acids. J gave up 9 bases and V 9 bases, and 13 bases lay outside the gene matches. CDR1 SGHRS and CDR2 YFSETQ come from the germline V gene. CDR3 sequence (DNA): TGCGCCACCAAACCGACTAGCGGGAGCAAAGGTGAGCAGTTCTTC. Translating it yields CATKPTSGSKGEQFF.

The rearrangement uses TRBV6-6 and TRBJ1-5; unclear D gene. Germline CDR1 MNHNY, CDR2 SVGAGI (reference sequence). The V gene lost 1 base and the J gene lost 2 bases, with 6 bases spanning the gap. The CDR3 runs 14 residues. CDR3 sequence reads: CASSYLEGNQPQHF. CDR3 sequence (DNA): TGTGCCAGCAGTTACTTGGAGGGCAATCAGCCCCAGCATTTT.

V is TRBV5-1 and J is TRBJ2-7; possibly TRBD2 for D (6 bases). Trimming took 4 bases from V and 5 from J, leaving 16 bases between them. The germline V gene encodes CDR1 SGHRS and CDR2 YFSETQ. There are 14 residues in the CDR3. The CDR3 sequence: CASSPEGLRDEQYF. For the CDR3, the DNA is TGCGCCAGCAGCCCGGAGGGCCTTCGAGACGAGCAGTACTTC.

On this clone: One end of the junction is discordant with germline, which a read error may explain. For the CDR3, the DNA is TGTTCCAGCAGCTTAACCGGGGACGAGCAGTACTTC. Its translation is CSSSLTGDEQYF. The chain couples TRBV7-9 to TRBJ2-7, with D possibly TRBD2 on 5 matching bases. There are 12 residues in the CDR3. Germline V gives CDR1 SEHNR, CDR2 FQNEAQ (reference sequence).

V and J are TRBV29-1 and TRBJ2-1, with a weak D call TRBD1 (6 bases). Trimming pared 2 bases from V and 12 bases from J, leaving 11 bases between. Germline values: CDR1 SQVTM, CDR2 ANQGSEA. The CDR3 is made up of 11 amino acids. In DNA, the CDR3 is TGCAGCGTTGAATGGGACAAGTGGCAGTTCTTC. Translated, it gives CSVEWDKWQFF.

The chain has TRBV27 and TRBJ2-6; D perhaps matches TRBD2 (5 bases). V lost 6 bases and J lost 0, with 6 bases in between. Germline CDR1 and CDR2: MNHEY and SMNVEV (reference sequence). The CDR3 contains 14 residues. The CDR3 loop is CASSGISGANVLTF. CDR3 in DNA: TGTGCCAGCAGCGGGATCTCTGGGGCCAACGTCCTGACTTTC. Filled out from reference TRBV27 and TRBJ2-6, the complete variable domain reads EAQVTQNPRYLITVTGKKLTVTCSQNMNHEYMSWYRQDPGLGLRQIYYSMNVEVTDKGDVPEGYKVSRKEKRNFPLILESPSPNQTSLYFCASSGISGANVLTFGAGSRLTVL.

The chain carries TRBV5-3 and TRBJ2-7; 9 bases line up with TRBD1. TRBV5-3 has ORF status, its function being uncertain. The CDR3 consists of 14 residues. With V trimmed by 5 bases and J by 2 bases, 5 bases remained unmatched. CDR3 protein: CARRMDRGPYEQYF. The CDR3, as DNA: TGTGCCAGAAGAATGGACAGGGGACCCTACGAGCAGTACTTC.

As regards this clone: The same CDR3 is also encoded by other DNA sequences in this sample. The chain combines TRBV27 with TRBJ2-3; 15 nucleotides agree with TRBD2. V lost 5 bases and J lost 4; bases outside the gene matches: 4. Germline V CDR1 and CDR2: MNHEY, SMNVEV (reference sequence). The CDR3 extends over 16 amino acids. CDR3 in DNA: TGTGCCAGCAGTCTGGGACTAGCGGGAGGCCCAGATACGCAGTATTTT. This encodes CASSLGLAGGPDTQYF.

V gene TRBV6-1 combines with J gene TRBJ1-4; 12 nucleotides match TRBD1. Germline CDR1 is MNHNS and CDR2 is SASEGT. The junction had 3 bases not matched to a gene; V was cut back by 4 bases and J by 3 bases. The CDR3 extends over 16 amino acids. The CDR3 DNA reads TGTGCCAGCAGTGCCGGGACAGGGGGCCCTAATGAAAAACTGTTTTTT. Amino acids: CASSAGTGGPNEKLFF.

This sequence joins TRBV2 and TRBJ2-5; unclear D gene. This CDR3 has 15 amino acids. V lost 3 bases and J lost 7, with 18 bases in between. The germline gives CDR1 SNHLY, CDR2 FYNNEI. As DNA, the CDR3 is TGTGCCAGCAGTGAGAGGCATGGTGACTCGGGGACCCAGTACTTC. Its translation is CASSERHGDSGTQYF.

The gene calls are TRBV5-1 and TRBJ2-3; TRBD2 matches at 13 bases. V shed 2 bases, J shed 2 bases, and the junction held 2 bases outside the gene matches. The CDR3 totals 16 residues. The germline V gene has CDR1 SGHRS and CDR2 YFSETQ. CDR3 sequence reads: CASSFGLAGATDTQYF. In DNA form, the CDR3 reads TGCGCCAGCAGCTTTGGACTAGCGGGAGCCACAGATACGCAGTATTTT.

The chain couples TRBV7-9 to TRBJ2-3; TRBD2 matches at 10 bases. V was pared by 3 bases and J by 3 bases, with 0 bases of the junction left unmatched. Per germline, CDR1 SEHNR and CDR2 FQNEAQ (reference sequence). The CDR3 length is 14 residues. CDR3 nucleotides: TGTGCCAGCAGCTTTAGCGGGGGGACAGATACGCAGTATTTT. It is translated as CASSFSGGTDTQYF.